This TCR beta chain is from a study of tumor and adjacent non-tumor tissue in lung cancer. On the study more broadly: Each sample yielded approximately 4 million productive TCRbeta reads on average.

General study findings and limits: Top 100 clones took a larger repertoire share in normal lung. Higher tumor TCR diversity was associated with shorter survival.

The template was RNA from unsorted bulk tissue. A modified ARM-PCR protocol with three rounds of nested PCR amplified TCRbeta. TCRdb recomputed calls from the multiplex PCR reads with MiXCR, one row per CDR3 protein. The repertoire holds approximately 68,000 distinct CDR3 sequences, with about 80% as singletons. CDR1 and CDR2 (germline): MNHNS, SASEGT. CDR3 length equals 15 residues. This clonotype was seen more than once but under ten times. What it recognizes is unknown. The junction departs from the called germline gene at one end, perhaps through a read error. Sequencing used lung tumor tissue. The source of this sequence is a man between 60 and 75 years old with non-small cell lung cancer. The J gene is TRBJ2-2, the V gene TRBV6-1, with a weak D call TRBD2 (5 bases). The CDR3 nucleotides are TGTGCCAGCAGTGAACTAGTGGGAGTCACCGGGGAGCTGCTTTTT. This gives the protein CASSELVGVTGELLF.